The TCR beta chain under discussion was sequenced for a study of control samples from healthy donors and cancer patients. Profiling relied on immunoSEQ multiplex PCR, and the TCRdb table lists in-frame clones only, not all of them. This sample has some 160,000 clones, with approximately 96% found just once. Germline CDR1 is SGDLS and CDR2 is YYNGEE. The CDR3 consists of 14 residues. V was trimmed by 0 bases and J by 3 bases, leaving 9 bases between them. The receptor was isolated from a woman in her thirties or forties in good health. This chain links TRBV9 with TRBJ1-2; D might be TRBD1 (5 bases). Sequencing was performed on blood. The CDR3 sequence is CASSVGQGHYGYTF. DNA of the CDR3: TGTGCCAGCAGCGTAGGGCAGGGACACTATGGCTACACCTTC.